What follows is one T cell receptor (beta chain) and its context. The protocol was immunoSEQ multiplex PCR, while the TCRdb copy is restricted to in-frame clones and leaves out a portion. The sample consists of around 130,000 clones, about 77% of them appearing once. These data belong to a study of blood T cell repertoires in COVID-19. The CDR3 runs 14 residues. Germline V CDR1 and CDR2: MNHNS, SASEGT. V lost 1 base and J 7 bases, leaving 11 bases between the germline ends. Sequencing used peripheral blood. The J gene is TRBJ1-5, the V gene TRBV6-1; no reliable D call. The clonotype comes from a man at least 80 years old with acute or convalescent COVID-19. The CDR3 protein is CASSEGGGGQPQHF. Here the CDR3 DNA reads TGTGCCAGCAGTGAAGGAGGCGGAGGACAGCCCCAGCATTTT.